This TCR beta chain is drawn from a study of blood T cell repertoires in COVID-19. For the study at large: Nucleic acid was either cDNA or gDNA, and it came from T cells, B-cell-depleted T cells, or PBMCs.

The CDR3 length is 13 residues. Germline CDR1 reads KGHDR; CDR2 reads SFDVKD. The trim removed 10 bases at V and 8 bases at J, leaving 9 bases unmatched. In the original workflow: Estimation of nucleated cell counts was performed using reference gene primer amplification. Data came from immunoSEQ multiplex PCR; TCRdb stores just in-frame clones and leaves some out. V and J calls and clone size are given by that table; D and trimming were obtained from the DNA. The sample lists about 170,000 clones; approximately 84% were seen once. The rearrangement uses TRBV24-1 and TRBJ2-1; 8 bases agree with TRBD1. The sequence was obtained from a man aged 65 to 85 with active or convalescent COVID-19. The sequencing input was peripheral blood. The CDR3 DNA reads as TGTGCCACGACAGGACAGGGAAAGGATGAGCAGTTCTTC. Its protein product is CATTGQGKDEQFF.